Listed below are T cell receptor beta chains from one sample, sequenced in a study of blood T cell repertoires in COVID-19. Here immunoSEQ multiplex PCR was the method, and the copy in TCRdb shows in-frame clones only, minus some. This sample has hundreds of thousands of clones, with about 89% found just once. Sequencing used PBMCs or T cells enriched from blood (not recorded which). These receptors were obtained from a woman younger than 45 who had recovered from COVID-19. The CDR3 runs from the conserved cysteine through the conserved F or W. A D gene is named only where the DNA matches it firmly. Rows may omit the clone size; those that give it use once, few, many or a size class.

once	TRBD2	TRBV6-2/TRBV6-3	TRBJ2-3	TGTGCCAGCAGCCGGACTAGCGGGAGTCTGAATACGCAGTATTTT	CASSRTSGSLNTQYF
-	-	TRBV30	TRBJ2-3	TGTGCCTGGAGCGCGGGACAGAGCATAGATACGCAGTATTTT	CAWSAGQSIDTQYF
-	TRBD2	TRBV7-3	TRBJ2-1	TGTGCCAGCACCCTTAATGGAGGGGAGGGCCCCAATGAGCAGTTCTTC	CASTLNGGEGPNEQFF
-	TRBD1	TRBV7-9	TRBJ1-2	TGTGCCAGCAGCCCTACGGGACAGGGTGTTGGCTACACCTTC	CASSPTGQGVGYTF
-	-	TRBV19	TRBJ2-3	TGTGCCAGTAGTTGGGGTCCCGGGAAAGCAGATACGCAGTATTTT	CASSWGPGKADTQYF
-	TRBD2	TRBV6-2/TRBV6-3	TRBJ2-7	TGTGCCAGCAGTTATCTAGCGGGACGAATCGGGGAGCAGTACTTC	CASSYLAGRIGEQYF
-	TRBD2	TRBV30	TRBJ2-1	TGTGGGGCTAGCGGGTACAATGAGCAGTTCTTC	CGASGYNEQFF
once	-	TRBV4-2	TRBJ1-2	TGTGCCAGCAGCCAAGGGCCGGGGATAGCTAACTATGGCTACACCTTC	CASSQGPGIANYGYTF
-	TRBD1	TRBV3-1/TRBV3-2	TRBJ2-2	TGTGCCAGCAGCCCGGACAGGGGGCGCACCGGGGAGCTGTTTTTT	CASSPDRGRTGELFF
-	-	TRBV3-1/TRBV3-2	TRBJ2-5	TGTGCCAGCAGCCAACGGTTGACTGGGGCGTCAGAGACCCAGTACTTC	CASSQRLTGASETQYF
-	TRBD2	TRBV4-1	TRBJ2-7	TGCGCCAGCAGCCAAGATAAATCGGGGACTAGCAACGAGCAGTACTTC	CASSQDKSGTSNEQYF
once	-	TRBV3-1/TRBV3-2	TRBJ2-3	TGTGCCAGCAGCCAGGACCTAGCCTTCACAGATACGCAGTATTTT	CASSQDLAFTDTQYF
-	-	TRBV7-9	TRBJ1-1	TGTGCCAGCAGCTTAGCTCTTAGTTACGACAGGAAAGCTTTCTTT	CASSLALSYDRKAFF
-	TRBD2	TRBV5-6	TRBJ2-1	TGTGCCAGCAGCTTGGCCGGGACTAGTAATGAGCAGTTCTTC	CASSLAGTSNEQFF
-	-	TRBV18	TRBJ2-3	TGTGCCAGCTCACCACCCGCCAGGGGTGGCGATACGCAGTATTTT	CASSPPARGGDTQYF
-	-	TRBV5-1	TRBJ1-5	TGCGCCAGCAGCCTAGAGGGAAGGCTCAATCAGCCCCAGCATTTT	CASSLEGRLNQPQHF
-	TRBD2	TRBV7-6	TRBJ2-2	TGTGCCAGCAGCCATAGCGGGAGAGGGGGCGGGGAGCTGTTTTTT	CASSHSGRGGGELFF
-	-	TRBV2	TRBJ1-2	TGTGCCAGCAAGAACAGCATCTATGGCTACACCTTC	CASKNSIYGYTF